This note documents a single T cell receptor beta chain sequence. The iRepertoire nested amplicon-rescue multiplex PCR amplified TCR alpha and beta CDR3s from RNA. TCRdb reanalysed the multiplex PCR reads using MiXCR and keeps one entry per CDR3 protein. The sample lists around 390,000 distinct CDR3 sequences; roughly 41% were seen once. This entry comes from a study of glioma-infiltrating T cells. CDR1 SNHLY and CDR2 FYNNEI come from the germline V gene. V gave up 8 bases and J gave up 1 base; unmatched junction bases: 11. This CDR3 contains 16 residues. The chain uses TRBV2 and TRBJ2-3, with TRBD1 matching over 8 bases. Sequencing used glioma tissue, nonneoplastic brain tissue, or PBMCs (not recorded which). The origin of this receptor is a human donor with low-grade glioma or glioblastoma, undergoing nonglioma brain surgery, or in good health (not recorded which). This CDR3 reads CASGGPATGGTDTQYF. CDR3 DNA: TGTGCCAGCGGGGGGCCGGCGACAGGGGGCACAGATACGCAGTATTTT.